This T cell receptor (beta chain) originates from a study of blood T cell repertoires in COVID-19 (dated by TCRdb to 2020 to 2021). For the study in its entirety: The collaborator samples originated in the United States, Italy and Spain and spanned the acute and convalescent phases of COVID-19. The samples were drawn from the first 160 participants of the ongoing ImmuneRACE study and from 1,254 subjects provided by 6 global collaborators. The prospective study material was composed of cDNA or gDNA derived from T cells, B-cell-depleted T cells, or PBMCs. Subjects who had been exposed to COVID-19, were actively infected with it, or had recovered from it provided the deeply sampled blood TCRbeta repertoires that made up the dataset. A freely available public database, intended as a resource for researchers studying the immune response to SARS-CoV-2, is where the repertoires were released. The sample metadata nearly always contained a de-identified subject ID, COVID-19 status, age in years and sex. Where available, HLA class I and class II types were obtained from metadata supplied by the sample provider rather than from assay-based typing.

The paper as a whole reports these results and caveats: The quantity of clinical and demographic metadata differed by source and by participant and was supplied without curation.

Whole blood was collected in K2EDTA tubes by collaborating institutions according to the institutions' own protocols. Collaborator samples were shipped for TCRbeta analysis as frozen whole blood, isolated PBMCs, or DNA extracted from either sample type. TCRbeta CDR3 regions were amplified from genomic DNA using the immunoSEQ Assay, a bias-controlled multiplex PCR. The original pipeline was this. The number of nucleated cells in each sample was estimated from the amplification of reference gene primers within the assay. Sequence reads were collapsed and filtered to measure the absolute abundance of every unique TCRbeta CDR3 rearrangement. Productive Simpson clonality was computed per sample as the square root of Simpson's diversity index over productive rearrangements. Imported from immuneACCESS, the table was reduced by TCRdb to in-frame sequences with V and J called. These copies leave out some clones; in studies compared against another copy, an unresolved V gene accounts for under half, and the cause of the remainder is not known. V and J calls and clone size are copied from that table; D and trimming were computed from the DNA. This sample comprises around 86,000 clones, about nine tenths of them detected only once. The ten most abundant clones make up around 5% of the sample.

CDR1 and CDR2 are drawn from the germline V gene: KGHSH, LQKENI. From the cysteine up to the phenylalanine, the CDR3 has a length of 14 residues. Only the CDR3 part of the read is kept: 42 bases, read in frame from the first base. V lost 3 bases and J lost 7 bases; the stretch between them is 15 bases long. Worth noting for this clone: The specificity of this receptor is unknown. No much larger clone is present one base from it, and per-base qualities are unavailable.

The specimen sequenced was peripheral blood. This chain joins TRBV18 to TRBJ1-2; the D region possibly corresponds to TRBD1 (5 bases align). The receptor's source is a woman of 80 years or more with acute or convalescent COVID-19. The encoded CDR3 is CASSPDRNGGGYTF. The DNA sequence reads TGTGCCAGCTCACCTGACAGAAATGGCGGTGGCTACACCTTC.